This TCR beta chain was profiled in a study of shared clonotypes between healthy human individuals. Study as a whole: CD4 naive and CD4 memory each took three plates per donor, while CD8 naive took two and CD8 memory one.

CD4+ cells underwent separation, giving CD45RA+ naive and CD45RA-negative memory subsets. Per the original data handling: ImmunoSEQ output lacked quality scores and full-length reads, limiting matched filtering. Sequencing used immunoSEQ multiplex PCR; TCRdb keeps in-frame clones, though not all of them. Clone size and V and J calls were adopted from that table, with D and trimming inferred from the DNA. The top ten hold 0.11% to 0.15% of the sample, which has a few million clones, roughly nine tenths seen once. The sequence was obtained from a man younger than 35 in good health. Sequencing was done on a sample of naive CD4+ T cells sorted from blood. As to subset: CD45RA+ positively selected.

The CDR3 DNA reads as TGCGCCAGCAGCTCCCCCCGACAGGGGGCAGACGGCTACACCTTC. Its translation: CASSSPRQGADGYTF. The chain carries TRBV5-1 and TRBJ1-2; 10 positions match TRBD1. The V gene end was trimmed by 3 bases and the J gene end by 8 bases; junction bases not matched to a gene: 10. The CDR3 runs 15 residues. Germline V gene data show CDR1 as SGHRS and CDR2 as YFSETQ.